Ten or more counts support the clone carrying this T cell receptor beta chain. Alpha and beta libraries were amplified separately from the second PCR onward. The data were obtained in a study of naive and memory T cell subsets. Germline lookup yields CDR1 SGHTA and CDR2 FQGNSA. V gave up 5 bases and J gave up 4 bases; unmatched junction bases: 9. The CDR3 covers 15 residues. The beta constant-region primer was an equimolar mix of two oligonucleotides covering TRBC1 and TRBC2. The ligated cDNA underwent four PCR rounds using SP2 and nested alpha and beta constant-region primers. TCRdb re-analysed the UMI-ligation and nested PCR reads in MiXCR, keeping a single row per CDR3 protein. The data show more than 100,000 distinct CDR3 sequences, with 35% to 40% seen just once and approximately 0.9% held by the top ten.

The chain employs TRBV7-2 and TRBJ2-7; TRBD2 matches at 9 bases. This TCR was recovered from a human donor in good health. The sample taken for sequencing was central memory CD4+ T cells from blood. CDR3 in amino acids: CASSNPQGLAYEQYF. The CDR3, as DNA: TGTGCCAGCAGCAATCCTCAGGGACTAGCATACGAGCAGTACTTC.